Each of the 15 T cell receptor beta chains below was sequenced from the same sample in a study of OX40 agonist ivuxolimab in advanced cancers. Libraries were prepared by immunoSEQ multiplex PCR; TCRdb keeps only in-frame clonotypes and omits some of them. Among about 50,000 clones listed, around 82% were seen once. Here the sequenced sample was CD4+ or CD8+ T cells sorted from blood, taken in a trial of the OX40 agonist ivuxolimab. Receptors were obtained from an adult with an advanced solid tumor such as melanoma, head and neck, liver or kidney cancer.

The chain recombines TRBV19 with TRBJ2-2; 9 bases match TRBD1. The CDR3 is 15 amino acids. The V and J ends lost 5 bases and 5 bases, in that order; junction bases with no gene match: 6. Germline lookup yields CDR1 LNHDA and CDR2 SQIVND (reference sequence). Here the CDR3 reads CASSRDRETTGELFF. DNA of the CDR3: TGTGCCAGTAGTCGGGACAGGGAAACGACCGGGGAGCTGTTTTTT.

The chain joins TRBV19 to TRBJ2-1, with 7 bases matching TRBD1. This CDR3 has 16 residues. V lost 3 bases and J lost 6; bases outside the gene matches: 11. Germline V lookup: CDR1 LNHDA, CDR2 SQIVND (reference sequence). The CDR3 bases are TGTGCCAGTAGTATTTACTCCCGGGCAGGGGGCAATGAGCAGTTCTTC. Translating it yields CASSIYSRAGGNEQFF.

This chain links TRBV5-4 with TRBJ2-7; weak D call: TRBD1 (6 bases). Germline values: CDR1 SGHNT, CDR2 YYREEE (reference sequence). The length of the CDR3 is 12 residues. Trimming removed 4 bases from V and 3 bases from J, with 8 bases in between. The CDR3 sequence: CASSVDSYEQYF. The CDR3 region has the DNA TGTGCCAGCAGCGTGGACAGCTACGAGCAGTACTTC.

V gene TRBV9 combines with J gene TRBJ2-3; D is possibly TRBD2 (6 bases). V shed 0 bases and J shed 7 bases, with 15 bases lying between them. This CDR3 has 15 amino acids. CDR1 is SGDLS and CDR2 is YYNGEE in the germline V gene. CDR3 sequence reads: CASSVVEGRGNTQYF. CDR3 nucleotide sequence: TGTGCCAGCAGCGTAGTGGAGGGGCGCGGTAATACGCAGTATTTT.

The chain recombines TRBV7-9 with TRBJ2-2; D may be TRBD2 (6 bases). V was cut by 5 bases and J by 1 base, with 11 bases left in between. This CDR3 comprises 15 residues. Germline V gene data show CDR1 as SEHNR and CDR2 as FQNEAQ (reference sequence). The CDR3 DNA reads TGTGCCAGCAGCCCACCCGGGGGGAACACCGGGGAGCTGTTTTTT. This translates into CASSPPGGNTGELFF.

The chain joins TRBV9 to TRBJ1-5, with 11 nucleotides matching TRBD1. CDR1 is SGDLS and CDR2 is YYNGEE in the germline V gene. The V segment lost 4 bases and the J segment 6 bases; nucleotides outside the gene matches: 6. The CDR3 loop spans 15 amino acids. CDR3: CASSSGQGVLQPQHF. The CDR3 region has the DNA TGTGCCAGCAGCTCGGGACAGGGGGTGCTTCAGCCCCAGCATTTT.

The gene calls are TRBV4-1 and TRBJ2-1, with TRBD1 matching 10 bases. The CDR3 spans 22 residues. V dropped 1 base and J dropped 5; count of bases not matched to a gene: 23. Germline assignment: CDR1 MGHRA and CDR2 YSYEKL. CDR3 DNA: TGCGCCAGCAGCCAAGCGGGGGATCCGGGACAGGGGTCTTTACTTCGACACAATGAGCAGTTCTTC. It specifies CASSQAGDPGQGSLLRHNEQFF.

The chain carries TRBV11-3 and TRBJ2-5, with 11 bases identical to TRBD2. The germline V gene has CDR1 SGHNT and CDR2 YENEEA. The junction had 12 bases not matched to a gene; V was cut back by 4 bases and J by 5 bases. CDR3 length equals 17 residues. CDR3 residues: CASSSPSGGNRRETQYF. The CDR3 DNA reads TGTGCCAGCAGCTCTCCTAGCGGGGGGAACCGGAGGGAGACCCAGTACTTC.

This chain links TRBV28 with TRBJ2-3, with D uncertain. This CDR3 is 13 amino acids long. The V gene lost 6 bases and the J gene lost 8 bases, with 15 bases spanning the gap. CDR1 is MDHEN and CDR2 is SYDVKM in the germline V gene. The CDR3 here is CASSSQAQTTQYF. CDR3 coding DNA: TGTGCCAGCAGCAGTCAGGCACAGACTACGCAGTATTTT. Full variable domain (missing parts from reference TRBV28 and TRBJ2-3): DVKVTQSSRYLVKRTGEKVFLECVQDMDHENMFWYRQDPGLGLRLIYFSYDVKMKEKGDIPEGYSVSREKKERFSLILESASTNQTSMYLCASSSQAQTTQYFGPGTRLTVL.

In its sample, this clone was seen once. This chain uses TRBV9 with TRBJ1-4; possibly TRBD1 for D (5 bases). Looked up from germline, CDR1 is SGDLS and CDR2 is YYNGEE. The CDR3 runs 14 residues. V lost 0 bases to trimming and J lost 6 bases, with 9 bases between them. The CDR3 sequence: CASSVGGGDEKLFF. The CDR3, as DNA: TGTGCCAGCAGCGTAGGTGGGGGGGATGAAAAACTGTTTTTT.

This chain uses TRBV5-1 with TRBJ1-2, with TRBD1 matching over 7 bases. Germline trimming cut 0 bases from V and 6 bases from J; bases unmatched to any gene: 5. This CDR3 contains 14 residues. Germline V gives CDR1 SGHRS, CDR2 YFSETQ. CDR3 in amino acids: CASSLGEGAHGYTF. The CDR3 nucleotides are TGCGCCAGCAGCTTGGGGGAGGGGGCCCATGGCTACACCTTC. Full variable domain (missing parts from reference TRBV5-1 and TRBJ1-2): KAGVTQTPRYLIKTRGQQVTLSCSPISGHRSVSWYQQTPGQGLQFLFEYFSETQRNKGNFPGRFSGRQFSNSRSEMNVSTLELGDSALYLCASSLGEGAHGYTFGSGTRLTVV.

This chain links TRBV7-2 with TRBJ2-5, with D perhaps matching TRBD1 or TRBD2 (6 bases each). Germline V lookup: CDR1 SGHTA, CDR2 FQGNSA. CDR3 length: 15 residues. With 1 base removed from V and 1 base from J, the gap between germline ends came to 10 bases. CDR3 nucleotide sequence: TGTGCCAGCAGCTTAGGAGGGGGAGGCCAAGAGACCCAGTACTTC. Its protein product is CASSLGGGGQETQYF. The complete variable domain, with remaining parts taken from reference TRBV7-2 and TRBJ2-5, reads GAGVSQSPSNKVTEKGKDVELRCDPISGHTALYWYRQSLGQGLEFLIYFQGNSAPDKSGLPSDRFSAERTGGSVSTLTIQRTQQEDSAVYLCASSLGGGGQETQYFGPGTRLLVL.

The CDR3 region is CASSFLARTADTQYF. CDR3 sequence (DNA): TGTGCCAGCAGCTTTCTAGCGAGGACCGCAGATACGCAGTATTTT. The V call is TRBV11-2, the J call TRBJ2-3; D might be TRBD2 (6 bases). The V gene lost 3 bases and the J gene lost 4 bases, with 14 bases spanning the gap. The CDR3 runs to 15 residues. The germline CDR1 and CDR2 sequences are SGHAT and FQNNGV.

The chain employs TRBV5-6 and TRBJ2-2; TRBD1 might be the D (5 bases). The CDR3 runs 14 residues. The V gene's germline CDR1 is SGHDT and CDR2 YYEEEE. Trimming took 1 base from V and 6 from J, leaving 10 bases between them. The CDR3 nucleotides are TGTGCCAGCAGCTTGTCAGGGCTGGCCGGGGAGCTGTTTTTT. Its protein is CASSLSGLAGELFF.

The gene calls are TRBV13 and TRBJ2-5; 8 nucleotides align to TRBD2. The CDR3 contains 15 residues. Trimming took 5 bases from V and 5 from J; bases not matched to a gene: 10. The germline CDR1 and CDR2 sequences are PRHDT and FYEKMQ (reference sequence). In DNA form, the CDR3 reads TGTGCCAGCAGCCCCCGGACTAGCCCTCACGAGACCCAGTACTTC. This sequence encodes CASSPRTSPHETQYF.